This T cell receptor (beta chain) is from a study of blood T cell repertoires in COVID-19. Study-wide context: The samples span acute and convalescent COVID-19 from the United States, Italy and Spain. PBMCs, B-cell-depleted T cells, or T cells were the source of the cDNA or gDNA that made up the material.

Per the authors' pipeline: Amplification from reference gene primers served as the basis for estimated nucleated cell counts. Repertoires were generated with immunoSEQ multiplex PCR, while TCRdb's copy carries only in-frame clones and drops some. V and J calls and clone size are copied from that table; D and trimming were computed from the DNA. The sample includes about 190,000 clones, over 75% of them seen just once. Per the germline V gene, CDR1 is MNHEY and CDR2 is SVGAGI. The CDR3 has 15 amino acids. Trimming cost V 4 bases and J 0 bases; bases outside gene matches: 6. The chain links TRBV6-5 to TRBJ2-7; 7 bases fit TRBD1. The specimen sequenced was peripheral blood. The sequence derives from a woman between 45 and 65 years old with acute or convalescent COVID-19. CDR3 nucleotides: TGTGCCAGCAGTTTTTCGACAGGGTACTCCTACGAGCAGTACTTC. This codes for CASSFSTGYSYEQYF.